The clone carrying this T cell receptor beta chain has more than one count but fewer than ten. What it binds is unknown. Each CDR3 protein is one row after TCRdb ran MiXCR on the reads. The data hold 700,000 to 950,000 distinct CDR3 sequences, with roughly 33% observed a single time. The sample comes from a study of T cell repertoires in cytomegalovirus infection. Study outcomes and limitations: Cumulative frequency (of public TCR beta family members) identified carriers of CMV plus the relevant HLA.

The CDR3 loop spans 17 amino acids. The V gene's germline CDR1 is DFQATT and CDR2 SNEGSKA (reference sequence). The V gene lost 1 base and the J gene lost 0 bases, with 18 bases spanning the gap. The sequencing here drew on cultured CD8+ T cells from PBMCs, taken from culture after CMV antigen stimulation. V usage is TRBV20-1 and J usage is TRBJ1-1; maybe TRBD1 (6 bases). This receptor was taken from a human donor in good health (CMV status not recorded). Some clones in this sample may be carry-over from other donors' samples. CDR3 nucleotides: TGCAGTGCTAGAGCATACAGGGAGGTGCTCATGAACACTGAAGCTTTCTTT. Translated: CSARAYREVLMNTEAFF.